The following is a T cell receptor (beta chain) sequence with its context. Its target antigen remains unknown. Per-base quality was not reported, and no clone a single base away is much larger than it. The V and J ends are trimmed by 2 bases and 6 bases, leaving 12 bases between them. Sequences SGHTA (CDR1) and FQGNSA (CDR2) are obtained from the germline V gene. The CDR3 has 14 amino acids, counting the end cysteine and phenylalanine. This entry keeps only the CDR3 DNA: 42 bases, framed from base 1. This record comes from a study of fetal regulatory T cell absence and autoimmunity (dated by TCRdb to about 2017). In the study overall: The IPEX patients showed exocrine pancreas autoimmunity in the absence of clinical diabetes. Study-level results and caveats: Significant oligoclonal enrichment of the TCR compartment was observed in pancreas versus cord blood, with some top clones enriched more than 90-fold. Cord blood and pancreas had broadly similar TRB gene family usage, which resembled published neonatal and adult repertoires. The oligoclonal enrichment was interpreted as support for antigen-driven autoimmunity in the pancreas before birth in IPEX syndrome.

Genomic DNA from frozen pancreas tissue was processed for repertoire sequencing. The DNeasy Blood and Tissue Kit was used to extract about 1.8-3.4 ug of genomic DNA from umbilical cord blood or frozen pancreas. On the immunoSEQ human TCRbeta survey platform, TCRbeta CDR3 regions were amplified and barcoded with a two-step multiplex PCR. Libraries were sequenced on Illumina instruments, and IgH from the same samples was sequenced in parallel. The authors processed their data as follows. To remove PCR and sequencing errors, raw reads were filtered against IMGT V, D, J definitions and grouped with a nearest-neighbor algorithm. A clone was defined as an identical nucleotide sequence, and differential abundance between tissues was tested with a Fisher exact test for each clone using a pFDR threshold of p<0.01. A minimum inclusion filter of 10 in either sample excluded clones with frequencies too low for statistical inference. The immunoSEQ Analyzer was used for pairwise clonal comparisons, and IMGT tools were used to assess gene family usage. The source is immuneACCESS, and TCRdb retained only in-frame sequences with V and J called. Part of the clones is not carried over; for the studies checked, unresolved V genes explain less than half of this, and the remainder is unexplained. V and J calls and clone size follow that table, whereas D and trimming were derived from the DNA. This sample gives roughly 95,000 clones in total; 55% to 75% of them show up just once. The ten largest clones represent 1.5% to 2% of the sample.

This sequence was found in a male donor with IPEX syndrome. The chain couples TRBV7-2 to TRBJ2-3; no D gene call is confident. The sequencing input was pancreas tissue. The DNA sequence is TGTGCCAGCAGCTTAAATCCAATACTGGATACGCAGTATTTT. This yields the protein CASSLNPILDTQYF.